This TCR beta chain was observed in a study of cytomegalovirus exposure and HLA in healthy donors. Findings and limits, study-wide: High sensitivity and specificity were reportedly achieved when the classifier diagnosed cytomegalovirus status. Three CMV-associated chains proved CMV antigen-specific in vitro. The authors listed about 170 TCR beta chains as cytomegalovirus-associated.

To note about this clone: As yet, its antigen is unknown.

Germline CDR1 is MNHEY and CDR2 is SVGAGI. CDR3 size: 14 residues. V lost 5 bases and J 5 bases, leaving 12 bases between the germline ends. Assay used: immunoSEQ multiplex PCR; TCRdb lists only in-frame clones, some missing. This table has roughly 130,000 clones, over 80% appearing once. This chain joins TRBV6-5 and TRBJ1-4; tentative D call: TRBD1 (6 bases). The clonotype comes from a woman aged 30 to 39 in good health and CMV-seropositive. The sequenced sample was PBMCs. CDR3 in DNA: TGTGCCAGCAGTCCACTGGACAGCAATGAAAAACTGTTTTTT. This sequence encodes CASSPLDSNEKLFF.